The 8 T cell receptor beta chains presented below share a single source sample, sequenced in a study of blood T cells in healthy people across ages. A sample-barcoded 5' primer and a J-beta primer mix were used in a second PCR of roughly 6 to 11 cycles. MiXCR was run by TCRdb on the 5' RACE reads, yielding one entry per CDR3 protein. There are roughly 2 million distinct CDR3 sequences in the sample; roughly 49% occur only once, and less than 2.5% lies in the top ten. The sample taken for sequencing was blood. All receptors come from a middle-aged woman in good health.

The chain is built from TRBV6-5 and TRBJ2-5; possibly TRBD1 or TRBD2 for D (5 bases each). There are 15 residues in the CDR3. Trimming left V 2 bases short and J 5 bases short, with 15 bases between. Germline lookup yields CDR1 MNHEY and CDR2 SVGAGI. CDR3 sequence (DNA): TGTGCCAGCAGTTACGCGTCCGGGGCCGGGGAGACCCAGTACTTC. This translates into CASSYASGAGETQYF.

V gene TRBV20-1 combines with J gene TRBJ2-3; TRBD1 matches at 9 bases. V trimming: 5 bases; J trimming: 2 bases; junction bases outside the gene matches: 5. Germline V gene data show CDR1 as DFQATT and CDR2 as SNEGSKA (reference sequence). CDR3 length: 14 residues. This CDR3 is CSASGTGTTDTQYF. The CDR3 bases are TGCAGTGCTTCAGGGACAGGGACCACAGATACGCAGTATTTT.

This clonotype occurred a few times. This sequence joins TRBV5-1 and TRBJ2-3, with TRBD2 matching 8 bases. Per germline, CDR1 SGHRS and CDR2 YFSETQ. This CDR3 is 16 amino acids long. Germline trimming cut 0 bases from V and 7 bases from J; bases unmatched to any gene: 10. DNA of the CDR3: TGCGCCAGCAGCTTGGCCGTAGCGGGACTAAAGAATACGCAGTATTTT. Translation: CASSLAVAGLKNTQYF.

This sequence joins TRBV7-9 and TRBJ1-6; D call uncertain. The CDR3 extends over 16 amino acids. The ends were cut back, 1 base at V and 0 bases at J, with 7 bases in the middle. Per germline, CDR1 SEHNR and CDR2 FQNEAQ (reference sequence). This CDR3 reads CASSLDQSSYNSPLHF. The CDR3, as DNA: TGTGCCAGCAGCTTAGATCAGAGCTCCTATAATTCACCCCTCCACTTT.

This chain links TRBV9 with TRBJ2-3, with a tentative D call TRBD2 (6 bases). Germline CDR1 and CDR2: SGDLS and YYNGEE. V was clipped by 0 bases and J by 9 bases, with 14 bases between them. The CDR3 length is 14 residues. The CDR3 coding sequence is TGTGCCAGCAGCGTAGCTGGAGCGGGCGGGACGCAGTATTTT. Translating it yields CASSVAGAGGTQYF.

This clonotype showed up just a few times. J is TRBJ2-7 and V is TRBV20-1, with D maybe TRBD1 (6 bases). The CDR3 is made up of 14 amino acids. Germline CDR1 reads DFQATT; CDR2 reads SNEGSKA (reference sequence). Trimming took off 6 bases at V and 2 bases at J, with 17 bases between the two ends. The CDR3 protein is CSADTTGTAYEQYF. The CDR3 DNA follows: TGCAGTGCAGACACCACAGGGACGGCCTACGAGCAGTACTTC.

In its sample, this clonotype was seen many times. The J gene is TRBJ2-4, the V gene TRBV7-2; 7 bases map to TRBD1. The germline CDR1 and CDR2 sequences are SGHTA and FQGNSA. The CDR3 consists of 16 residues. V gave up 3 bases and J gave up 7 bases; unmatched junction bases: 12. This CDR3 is CASSFTTGMRENIQYF. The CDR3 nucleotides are TGTGCCAGCAGCTTTACGACAGGGATGAGAGAGAACATTCAGTACTTC.

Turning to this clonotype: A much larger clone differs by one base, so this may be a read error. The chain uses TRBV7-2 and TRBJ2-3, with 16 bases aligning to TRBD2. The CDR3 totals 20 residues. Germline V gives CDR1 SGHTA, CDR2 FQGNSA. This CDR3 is CPSSTHQPGLAGGRADTQYF. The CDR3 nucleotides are TGTCCCAGCAGCACTCACCAGCCGGGACTAGCGGGGGGGCGGGCAGATACGCAGTATTTT.